The clone carrying this T cell receptor (beta chain) was seen a few times. This entry belongs to a study of blood T cell repertoires in COVID-19. Sequenced by immunoSEQ multiplex PCR; TCRdb stores in-frame clones only, minus some. This table has 250,000 to 300,000 clones, 75% to 90% appearing once. CDR1 and CDR2 from the germline V gene are KGHDR and SFDVKD. V was shortened by 10 bases and J by 3 bases, with 14 bases between the two germline ends. This CDR3 contains 14 residues. The sample was peripheral blood. The sequence was collected from a woman younger than 45 with active or convalescent COVID-19. The chain carries TRBV24-1 and TRBJ2-2; weak D call: TRBD1 (6 bases). CDR3 region: CATGDRRHTGELFF. The DNA for the CDR3 is TGTGCCACAGGAGACAGGCGCCACACCGGGGAGCTGTTTTTT.